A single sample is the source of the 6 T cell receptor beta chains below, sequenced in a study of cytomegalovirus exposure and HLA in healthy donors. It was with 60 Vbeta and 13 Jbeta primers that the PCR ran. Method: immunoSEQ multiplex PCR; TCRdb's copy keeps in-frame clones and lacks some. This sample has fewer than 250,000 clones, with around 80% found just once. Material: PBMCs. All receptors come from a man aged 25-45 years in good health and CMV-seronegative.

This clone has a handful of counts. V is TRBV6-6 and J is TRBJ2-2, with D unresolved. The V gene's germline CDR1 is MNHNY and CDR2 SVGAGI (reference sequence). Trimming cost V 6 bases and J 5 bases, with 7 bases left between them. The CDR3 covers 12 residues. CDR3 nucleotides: TGTGCCAGCAGCCAGTGGACCGGGGAGCTGTTTTTT. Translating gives CASSQWTGELFF.

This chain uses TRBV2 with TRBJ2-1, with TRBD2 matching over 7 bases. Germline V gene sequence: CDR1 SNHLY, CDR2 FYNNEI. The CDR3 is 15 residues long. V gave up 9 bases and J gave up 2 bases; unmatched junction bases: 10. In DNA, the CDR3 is TGTGCCAGTGGGGGGTCGGGGGGTCCCTACAATGAGCAGTTCTTC. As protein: CASGGSGGPYNEQFF. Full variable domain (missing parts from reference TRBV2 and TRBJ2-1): EPEVTQTPSHQVTQMGQEVILRCVPISNHLYFYWYRQILGQKVEFLVSFYNNEISEKSEIFDDQFSVERPDGSNFTLKIRSTKLEDSAMYFCASGGSGGPYNEQFFGPGTRLTVL.

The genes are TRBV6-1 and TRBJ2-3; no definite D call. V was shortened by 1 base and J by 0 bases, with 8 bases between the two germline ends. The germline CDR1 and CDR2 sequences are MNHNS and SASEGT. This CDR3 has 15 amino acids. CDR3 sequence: CASSEGATSTDTQYF. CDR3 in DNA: TGTGCCAGCAGTGAAGGGGCTACTAGCACAGATACGCAGTATTTT.

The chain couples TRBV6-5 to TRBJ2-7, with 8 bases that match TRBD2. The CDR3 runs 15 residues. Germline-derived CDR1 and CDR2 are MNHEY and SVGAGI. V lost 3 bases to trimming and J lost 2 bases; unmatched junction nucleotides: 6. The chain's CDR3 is CASSYSAGETYEQYF. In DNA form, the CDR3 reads TGTGCCAGCAGTTATTCAGCGGGGGAAACCTACGAGCAGTACTTC.

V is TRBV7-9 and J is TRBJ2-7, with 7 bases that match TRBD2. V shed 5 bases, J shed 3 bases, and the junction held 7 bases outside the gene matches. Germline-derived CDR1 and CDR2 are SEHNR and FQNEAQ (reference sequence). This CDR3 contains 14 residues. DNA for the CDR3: TGTGCCAGCAGCCAACGGGGGGAGGACTACGAGCAGTACTTC. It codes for CASSQRGEDYEQYF.

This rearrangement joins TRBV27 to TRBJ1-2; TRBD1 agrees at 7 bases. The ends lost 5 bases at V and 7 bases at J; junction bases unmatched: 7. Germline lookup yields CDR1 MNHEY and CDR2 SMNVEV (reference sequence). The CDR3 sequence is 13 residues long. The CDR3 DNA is TGTGCCAGCAGTACTCTACAGGGGTCTGGCTACACCTTC. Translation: CASSTLQGSGYTF.